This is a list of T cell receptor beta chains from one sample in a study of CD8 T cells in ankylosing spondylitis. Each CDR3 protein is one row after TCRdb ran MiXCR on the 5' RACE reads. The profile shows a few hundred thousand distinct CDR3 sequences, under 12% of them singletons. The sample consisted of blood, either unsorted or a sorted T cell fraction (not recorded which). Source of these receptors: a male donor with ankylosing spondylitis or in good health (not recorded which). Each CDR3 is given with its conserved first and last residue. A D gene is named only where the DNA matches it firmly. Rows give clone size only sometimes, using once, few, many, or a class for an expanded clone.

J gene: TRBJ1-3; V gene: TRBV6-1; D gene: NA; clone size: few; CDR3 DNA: TGTGCCCTCAAACGGAGTATAGACTTCTCTGGAAACACCATATATTTT; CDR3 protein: CALKRSIDFSGNTIYF
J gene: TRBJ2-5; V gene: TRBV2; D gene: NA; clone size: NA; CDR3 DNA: TGTGCCAGCAGTGAAGCTGAAGAGGAGACCCAGTACTTC; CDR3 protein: CASSEAEEETQYF
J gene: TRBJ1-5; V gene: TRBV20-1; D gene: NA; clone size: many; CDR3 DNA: TGCAGTGCTGAGTATGCTGGGTTGGGCAATCAGCCCCAGCATTTT; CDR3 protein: CSAEYAGLGNQPQHF
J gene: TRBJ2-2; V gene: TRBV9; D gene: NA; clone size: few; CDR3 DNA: TGTGCCAGCAGCGTAGATCAAACCGGGGAGCTGTTTTTT; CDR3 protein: CASSVDQTGELFF
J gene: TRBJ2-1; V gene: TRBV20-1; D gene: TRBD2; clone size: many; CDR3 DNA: TGCAGTGCTCTAGCGGGGGGTTTTGAGCAGTTCTTC; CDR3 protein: CSALAGGFEQFF
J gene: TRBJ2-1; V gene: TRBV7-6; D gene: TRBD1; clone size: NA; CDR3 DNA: TGTGCCAGCAGCCTCTCCGGATACGGGACAGCCTACAATGAGCAGTTCTTC; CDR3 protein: CASSLSGYGTAYNEQFF
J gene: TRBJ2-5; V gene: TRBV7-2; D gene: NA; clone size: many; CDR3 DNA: TGTGCCAGCAGCGTTGTTCGGGAGACCCAGTACTTC; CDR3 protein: CASSVVRETQYF
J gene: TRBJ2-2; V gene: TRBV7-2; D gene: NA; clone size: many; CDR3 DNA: TGTGCCAGCAGCTTGGCCGTATCCGGGGAGCTGTTTTTT; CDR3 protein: CASSLAVSGELFF
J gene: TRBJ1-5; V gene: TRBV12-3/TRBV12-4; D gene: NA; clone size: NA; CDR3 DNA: TGTGCCAGCAGTTTGGACGGGGGCCCCAATCAGCCCCAGCATTTT; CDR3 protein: CASSLDGGPNQPQHF
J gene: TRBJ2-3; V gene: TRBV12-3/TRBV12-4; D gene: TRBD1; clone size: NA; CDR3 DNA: TGTGCCAGCAGCGACACTCAGGACAGGGAAGATACGCAGTATTTT; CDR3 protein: CASSDTQDREDTQYF
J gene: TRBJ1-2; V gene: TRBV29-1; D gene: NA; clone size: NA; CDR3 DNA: TGCAGCGTTGACCCAGGAGCCTATGGCTACACCTTC; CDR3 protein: CSVDPGAYGYTF
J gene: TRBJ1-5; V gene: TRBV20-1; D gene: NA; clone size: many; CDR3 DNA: TGCAGTGCTAGGGCAGCTAGTGATCAGCCCCAGCATTTT; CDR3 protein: CSARAASDQPQHF
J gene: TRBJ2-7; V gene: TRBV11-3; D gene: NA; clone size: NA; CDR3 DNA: TGTGCCAGCAGCTCCGGTAGGGGCGGGTTGGTGGAGCAGCAGTACTTC; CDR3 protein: CASSSGRGGLVEQQYF
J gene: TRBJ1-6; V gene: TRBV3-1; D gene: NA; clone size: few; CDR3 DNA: TGTGCCAGCAGCCGGGGGGACTTAGCCCTCCACTTT; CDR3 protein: CASSRGDLALHF
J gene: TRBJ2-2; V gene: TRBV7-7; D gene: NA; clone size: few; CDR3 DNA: TGTGCTAGCAGCCGAGCCGGGACACTGAACACCGGGGAGCTGTTTTTT; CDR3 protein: CASSRAGTLNTGELFF
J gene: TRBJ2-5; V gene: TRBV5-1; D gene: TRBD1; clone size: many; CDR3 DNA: TGCGCCAGCAGCCTGGGACAGAAAGGAGAGACCCAGTACTTC; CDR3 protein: CASSLGQKGETQYF
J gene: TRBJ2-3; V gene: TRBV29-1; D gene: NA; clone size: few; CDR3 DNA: TGCAGCGTTGACGGGCAGGCCACAGATACGCAGTATTTT; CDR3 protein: CSVDGQATDTQYF
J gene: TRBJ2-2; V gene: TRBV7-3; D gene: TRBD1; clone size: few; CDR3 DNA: TGTGCCAGCAGCATGACAGGGACCGCGAACACCGGGGAGCTGTTTTTT; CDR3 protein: CASSMTGTANTGELFF
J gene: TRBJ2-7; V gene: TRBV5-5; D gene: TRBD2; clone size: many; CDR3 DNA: TGTGCCAGCAACCCAGGACTAGCGCCCTACGAGCAGTACTTC; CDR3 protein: CASNPGLAPYEQYF
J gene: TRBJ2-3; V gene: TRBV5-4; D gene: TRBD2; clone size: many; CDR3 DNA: TGTGCCAGCAGCTTGGGGCTAGCGGGGTCGCCAGATACGCAGTATTTT; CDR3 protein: CASSLGLAGSPDTQYF
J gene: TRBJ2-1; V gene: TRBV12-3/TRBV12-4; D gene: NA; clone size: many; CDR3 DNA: TGTGCCAGTGTACAGAGCTCCTACAATGAGCAGTTCTTC; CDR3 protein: CASVQSSYNEQFF
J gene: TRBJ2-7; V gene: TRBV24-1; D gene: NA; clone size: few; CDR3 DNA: TGTGCCACCAGTGAGGCTGGACCCTCGCCCTACGAGCAGTACTTC; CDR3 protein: CATSEAGPSPYEQYF
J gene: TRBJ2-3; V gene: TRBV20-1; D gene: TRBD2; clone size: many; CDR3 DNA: TGCAGTGCTAGCGGGGGGATTTTGGGCACAGATACGCAGTATTTT; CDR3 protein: CSASGGILGTDTQYF
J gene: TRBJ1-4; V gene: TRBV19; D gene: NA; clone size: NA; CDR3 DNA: TGTGCCACCCAAGGGGGAGAACGCCCTGAAAAACTGTTTTTT; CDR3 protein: CATQGGERPEKLFF
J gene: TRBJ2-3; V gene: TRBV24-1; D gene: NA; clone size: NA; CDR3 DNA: TGTGCCACTGAGAAACAGGGAACAGATACGCAGTATTTT; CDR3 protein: CATEKQGTDTQYF
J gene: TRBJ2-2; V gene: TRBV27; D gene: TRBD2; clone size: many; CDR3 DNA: TGTGCCAGCAGGGCCCTAGCGGCGAACACCGGGGAGCTGTTTTTT; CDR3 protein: CASRALAANTGELFF
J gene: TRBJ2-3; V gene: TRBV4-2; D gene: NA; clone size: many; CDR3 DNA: TGTGCCAGCAGCCAAGATCCAGGAGGGGTTAGCACAGATACGCAGTATTTT; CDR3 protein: CASSQDPGGVSTDTQYF